This T cell receptor (beta chain) was observed in a study of T cell changes during pregnancy in multiple sclerosis (dated by TCRdb to about 2019). Describing the broader study: The study looked at changes in the T cell repertoire across pregnancy in women with multiple sclerosis.

Library generation was performed with the immunoSEQ multiplex PCR assay. Drawn from immuneACCESS, this table holds only the in-frame rearrangements with V and J called that TCRdb kept. Clones are partly lost; checked studies trace under half to an unresolved V gene and leave the rest unexplained. For this sample there are tens of thousands of clones; over 80% appear just once. In total, the top ten clones hold approximately 2.8% of the sample. The germline V gene supplies CDR1 SGHRS and CDR2 YFSETQ. The CDR3 goes from the cysteine to the phenylalanine over 15 residues. Only the CDR3 portion is preserved as DNA: 45 bases, with reading frame beginning at the first base. A distance of 8 bases separates the germline ends of V and J, which lose 1 base and 1 base respectively. Remarks on this clone: Its antigen is currently not known. It has no much larger one-base neighbor in the sample; base qualities were not kept.

The sample in question was peripheral blood, obtained in the third trimester of pregnancy. The receptor chain draws on TRBV5-1 and TRBJ2-2; 5 matching bases give a weak D call of TRBD2. This receptor was obtained from a female donor in good health, enrolled as a control in a pregnancy study. This receptor has the CDR3 CASSLNGLNTGELFF. The nucleotides are TGCGCCAGCAGCTTGAATGGACTGAACACCGGGGAGCTGTTTTTT.